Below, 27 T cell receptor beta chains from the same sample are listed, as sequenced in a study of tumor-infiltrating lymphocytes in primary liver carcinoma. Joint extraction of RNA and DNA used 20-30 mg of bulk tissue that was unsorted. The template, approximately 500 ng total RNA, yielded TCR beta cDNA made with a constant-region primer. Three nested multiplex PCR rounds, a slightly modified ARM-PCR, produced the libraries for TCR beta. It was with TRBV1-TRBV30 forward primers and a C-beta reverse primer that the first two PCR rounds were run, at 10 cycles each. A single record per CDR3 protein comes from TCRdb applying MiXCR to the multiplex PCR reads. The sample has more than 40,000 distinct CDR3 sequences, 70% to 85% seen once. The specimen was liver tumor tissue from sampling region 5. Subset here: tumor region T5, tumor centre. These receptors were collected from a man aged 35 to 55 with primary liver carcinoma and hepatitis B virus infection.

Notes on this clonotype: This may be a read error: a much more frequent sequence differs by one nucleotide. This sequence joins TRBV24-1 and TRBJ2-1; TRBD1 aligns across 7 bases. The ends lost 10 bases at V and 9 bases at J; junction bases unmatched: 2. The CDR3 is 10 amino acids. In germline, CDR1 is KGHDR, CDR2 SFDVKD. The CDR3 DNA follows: TGTGCCACAGGGGGCATTGAGCAGTTCTTC. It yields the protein CATGGIEQFF.

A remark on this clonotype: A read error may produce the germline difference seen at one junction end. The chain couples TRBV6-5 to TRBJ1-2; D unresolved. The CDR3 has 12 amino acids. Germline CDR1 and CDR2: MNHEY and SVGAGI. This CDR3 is CASSYSGYGYAF. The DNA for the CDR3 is TGTGCCAGCAGTTACTCAGGCTATGGCTACGCCTTT.

The CDR3 DNA reads as TGTGCCCGCACCCCTGAGGGTCTGCTAGAGGAACTGTTTTTT. It codes for CARTPEGLLEELFF. V usage is TRBV6-6 and J usage is TRBJ1-4; D gene uncertain. Germline V gene lookup returns CDR1 MNHNY and CDR2 SVGAGI (reference sequence). The CDR3 contains 14 residues. V dropped 11 bases and J dropped 12 bases, with 25 bases sitting between them.

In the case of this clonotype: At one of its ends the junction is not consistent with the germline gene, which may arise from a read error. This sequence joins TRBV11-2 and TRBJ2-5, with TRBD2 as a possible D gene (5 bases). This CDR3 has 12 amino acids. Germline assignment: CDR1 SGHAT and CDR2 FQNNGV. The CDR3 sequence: CASNLEERAQYF. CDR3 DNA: TGTGCTAGCAACTTGGAGGAAAGGGCCCAGTACTTC.

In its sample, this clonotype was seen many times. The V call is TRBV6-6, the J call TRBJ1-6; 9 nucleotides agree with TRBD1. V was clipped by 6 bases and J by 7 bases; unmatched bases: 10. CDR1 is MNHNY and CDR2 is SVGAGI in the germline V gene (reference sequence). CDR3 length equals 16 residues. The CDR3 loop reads CASRPPDRGENSPLHF. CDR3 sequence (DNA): TGTGCCAGCAGACCACCGGACAGGGGAGAAAATTCACCCCTCCACTTT.

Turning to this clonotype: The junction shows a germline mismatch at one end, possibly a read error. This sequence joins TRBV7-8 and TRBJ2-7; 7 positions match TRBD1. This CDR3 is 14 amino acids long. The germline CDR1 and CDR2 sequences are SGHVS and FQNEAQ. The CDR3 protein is CGSSLGYRGRDQYF. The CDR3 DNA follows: TGTGGCAGCAGCTTAGGGTACAGGGGCAGGGACCAGTACTTC. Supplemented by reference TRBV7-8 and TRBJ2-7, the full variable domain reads GAGVSQSPRYKVAKRGQDVALRCDPISGHVSLFWYQQALGQGPEFLTYFQNEAQLDKSGLPSDRFFAERPEGSVSTLKIQRTQQEDSAVYLCGSSLGYRGRDQYFGPGTRLTVT.

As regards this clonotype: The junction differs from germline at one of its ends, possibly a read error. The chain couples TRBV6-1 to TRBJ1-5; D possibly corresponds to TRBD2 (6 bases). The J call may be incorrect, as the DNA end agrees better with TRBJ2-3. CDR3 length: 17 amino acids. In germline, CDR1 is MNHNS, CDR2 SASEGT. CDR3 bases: TGTGCCGGCAGTGAAGCGGCGGGGATGGACGGCAACCAGCCCCAGTATTTT. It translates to CAGSEAAGMDGNQPQYF.

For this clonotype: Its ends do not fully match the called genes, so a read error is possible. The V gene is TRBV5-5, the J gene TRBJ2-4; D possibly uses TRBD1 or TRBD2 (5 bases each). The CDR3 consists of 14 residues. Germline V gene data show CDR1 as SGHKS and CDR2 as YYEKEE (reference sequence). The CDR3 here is CASSLEAGANIEYF. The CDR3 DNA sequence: TGTGCAAGCAGCCTAGAGGCCGGGGCGAACATTGAGTACTTC.

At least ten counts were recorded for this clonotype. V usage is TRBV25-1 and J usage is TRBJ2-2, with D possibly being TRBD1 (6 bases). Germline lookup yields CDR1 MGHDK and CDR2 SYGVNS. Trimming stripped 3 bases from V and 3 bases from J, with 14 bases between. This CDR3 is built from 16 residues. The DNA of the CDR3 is TGTGCCAGCAGTGACAGGGGACCACGCCACACCGGGGAGCTGTTTTTT. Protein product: CASSDRGPRHTGELFF.

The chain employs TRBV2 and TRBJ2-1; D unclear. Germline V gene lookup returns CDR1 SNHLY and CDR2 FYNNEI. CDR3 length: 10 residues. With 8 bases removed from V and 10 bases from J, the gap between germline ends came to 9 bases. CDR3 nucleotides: TGTGCCAGCGGGAAGGGCGAGCAGTTCTTC. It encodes CASGKGEQFF.

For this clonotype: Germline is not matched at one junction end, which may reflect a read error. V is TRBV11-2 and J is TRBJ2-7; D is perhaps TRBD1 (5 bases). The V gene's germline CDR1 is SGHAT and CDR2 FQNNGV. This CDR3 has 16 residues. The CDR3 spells CANSPPRSGYVYEQYF. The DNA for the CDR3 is TGCGCTAACAGCCCCCCCCGGTCAGGGTACGTCTACGAGCAGTACTTC. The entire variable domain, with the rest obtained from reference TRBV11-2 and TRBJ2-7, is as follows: EAGVAQSPRYKIIEKRQSVAFWCNPISGHATLYWYQQILGQGPKLLIQFQNNGVVDDSQLPKDRFSAERLKGVDSTLKIQPAKLEDSAVYLCANSPPRSGYVYEQYFGPGTRLTVT.

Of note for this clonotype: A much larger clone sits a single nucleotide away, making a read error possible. Here the CDR3 DNA reads TGTGCCAGTAAAGACGGGGGAAACACCGGGGAGCTGTTTTTT. It yields the protein CASKDGGNTGELFF. The genes are TRBV7-8 and TRBJ2-2, with D tentatively TRBD2 (6 bases). The CDR3 consists of 14 residues. Trimming removed 9 bases from V and 2 bases from J, with 13 bases in between. The germline CDR1 and CDR2 sequences are SGHVS and FQNEAQ. Filled out from reference TRBV7-8 and TRBJ2-2, the complete variable domain reads GAGVSQSPRYKVAKRGQDVALRCDPISGHVSLFWYQQALGQGPEFLTYFQNEAQLDKSGLPSDRFFAERPEGSVSTLKIQRTQQEDSAVYLCASKDGGNTGELFFGEGSRLTVL.

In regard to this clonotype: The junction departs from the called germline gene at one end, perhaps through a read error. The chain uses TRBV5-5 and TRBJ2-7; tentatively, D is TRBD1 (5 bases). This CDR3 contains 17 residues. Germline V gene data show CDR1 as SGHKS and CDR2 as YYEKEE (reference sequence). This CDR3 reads CARSLAPRTRGIYEQYF. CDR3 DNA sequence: TGTGCCAGAAGCTTGGCCCCCCGGACAAGGGGAATCTACGAGCAGTACTTC.

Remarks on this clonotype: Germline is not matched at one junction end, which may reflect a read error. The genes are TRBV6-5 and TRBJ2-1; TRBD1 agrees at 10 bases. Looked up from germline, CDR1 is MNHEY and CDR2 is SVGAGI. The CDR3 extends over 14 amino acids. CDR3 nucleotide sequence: TGTGCCAGCAGTTATGGGGACAGGGGAAATGTGCAGTTCTTC. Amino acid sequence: CASSYGDRGNVQFF.

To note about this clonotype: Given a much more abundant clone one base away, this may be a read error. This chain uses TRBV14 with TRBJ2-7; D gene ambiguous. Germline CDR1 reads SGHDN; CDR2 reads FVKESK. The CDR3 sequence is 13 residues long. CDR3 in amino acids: CASGQDNSYEQYF. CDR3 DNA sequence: TGTGCCAGCGGCCAAGACAACTCCTACGAGCAGTACTTC.

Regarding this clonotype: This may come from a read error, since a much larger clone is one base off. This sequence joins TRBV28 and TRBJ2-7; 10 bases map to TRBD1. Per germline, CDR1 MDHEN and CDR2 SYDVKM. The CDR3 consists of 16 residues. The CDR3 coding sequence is TGTGTCAGCAGTGCCCTTGGGGGGACAGGGGTCGACGAGCAGTACTTC. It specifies CVSSALGGTGVDEQYF.

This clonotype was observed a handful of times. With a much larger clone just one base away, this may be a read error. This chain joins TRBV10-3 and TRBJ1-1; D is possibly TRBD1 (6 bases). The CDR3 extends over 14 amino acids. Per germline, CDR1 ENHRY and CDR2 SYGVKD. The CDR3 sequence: CATRPTGGGPEALF. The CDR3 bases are TGTGCCACGCGACCGACAGGAGGCGGACCTGAAGCTCTCTTT.

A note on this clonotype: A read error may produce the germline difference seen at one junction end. In DNA, the CDR3 is TGCGGCGTTGGTGGTAGCGGTACCTACAATGAGCAATTCTTC. Translating it yields CGVGGSGTYNEQFF. The V and J genes are TRBV29-1 and TRBJ2-1; the D gene is possibly TRBD2 (6 bases). This CDR3 has 14 residues. CDR1 is SQVTM and CDR2 is ANQGSEA in the germline V gene.

For the CDR3, the DNA is TGTGCCAGCAGCTCTATAGCGGGAGTAAATCAAGGGGAGCTGTTTTTT. As protein: CASSSIAGVNQGELFF. The genes are TRBV7-2 and TRBJ2-2, with 9 bases that match TRBD2. The junction had 11 bases not matched to a gene; V was cut back by 4 bases and J by 8 bases. The CDR3 has 16 amino acids. Germline CDR1 and CDR2: SGHTA and FQGNSA.

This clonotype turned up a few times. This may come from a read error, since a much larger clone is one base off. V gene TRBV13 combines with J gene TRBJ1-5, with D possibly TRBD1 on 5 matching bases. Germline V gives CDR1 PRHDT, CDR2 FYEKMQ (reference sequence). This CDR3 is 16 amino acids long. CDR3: CASSLGRGYSNQSQHF. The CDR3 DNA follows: TGTGCCAGCAGCTTAGGGCGGGGGTATAGCAATCAGTCCCAGCATTTT.

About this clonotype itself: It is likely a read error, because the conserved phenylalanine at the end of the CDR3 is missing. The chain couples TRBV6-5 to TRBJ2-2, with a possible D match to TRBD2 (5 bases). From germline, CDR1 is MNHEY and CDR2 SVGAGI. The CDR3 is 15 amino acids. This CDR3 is CASSYAVGGTGELFV. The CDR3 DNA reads TGTGCCAGCAGTTACGCAGTGGGCGGCACCGGGGAACTGTTTGTT.

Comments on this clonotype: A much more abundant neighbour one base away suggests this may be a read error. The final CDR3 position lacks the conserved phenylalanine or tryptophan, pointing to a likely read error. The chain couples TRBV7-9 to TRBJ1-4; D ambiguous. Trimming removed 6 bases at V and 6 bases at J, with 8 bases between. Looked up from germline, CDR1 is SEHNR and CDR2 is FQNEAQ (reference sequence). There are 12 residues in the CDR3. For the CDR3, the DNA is TGTGCCAGCAGGAGTAAGGATGAAAAACTGTTTATT. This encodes CASRSKDEKLFI.

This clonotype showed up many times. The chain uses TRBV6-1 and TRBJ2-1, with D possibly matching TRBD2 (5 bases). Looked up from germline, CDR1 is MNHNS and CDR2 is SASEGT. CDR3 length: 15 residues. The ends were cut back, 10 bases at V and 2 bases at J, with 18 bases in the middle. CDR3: CATREAAEPYNEQFF. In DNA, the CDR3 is TGTGCCACACGAGAAGCGGCAGAGCCCTACAATGAGCAGTTCTTC.

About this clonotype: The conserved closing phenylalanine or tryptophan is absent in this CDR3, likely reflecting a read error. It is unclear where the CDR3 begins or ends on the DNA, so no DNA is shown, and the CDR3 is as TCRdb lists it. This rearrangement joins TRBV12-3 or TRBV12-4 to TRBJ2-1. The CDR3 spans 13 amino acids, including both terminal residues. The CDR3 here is CASSLNSYNEQIS.

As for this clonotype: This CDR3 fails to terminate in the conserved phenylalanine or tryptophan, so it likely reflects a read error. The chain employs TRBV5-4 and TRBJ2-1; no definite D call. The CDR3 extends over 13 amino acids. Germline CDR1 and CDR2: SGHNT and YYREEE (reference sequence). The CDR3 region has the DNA TGTGCCAGCGGCGAGGCGGTTTACAGTGAGCAGTTCCTC. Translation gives CASGEAVYSEQFL.

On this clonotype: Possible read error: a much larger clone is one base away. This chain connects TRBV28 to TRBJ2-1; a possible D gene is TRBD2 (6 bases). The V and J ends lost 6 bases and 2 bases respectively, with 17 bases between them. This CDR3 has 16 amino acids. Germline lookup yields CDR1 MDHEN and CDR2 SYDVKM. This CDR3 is CASRSGRTGAYNEQFF. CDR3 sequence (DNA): TGTGCCAGCAGGTCGGGAAGGACGGGGGCCTACAATGAGCAGTTCTTC.

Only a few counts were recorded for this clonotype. CDR3 sequence (DNA): TGTGCCAGCAGCTACCCGGGGAGCTCTGGGGCCAACGTCCTGACTTTC. As protein: CASSYPGSSGANVLTF. The chain is built from TRBV7-3 and TRBJ2-6; the D gene is possibly TRBD2 (5 bases). Germline V gene lookup returns CDR1 SGHTA and CDR2 FQGTGA. There are 16 residues in the CDR3. V was pared by 4 bases and J by 0 bases, with 10 bases between.